Below are 31 T cell receptor beta chains sequenced from a single sample in a study of T-cell reconstitution after alpha-beta-depleted transplantation in children. The TCRbeta library was prepared with unique molecular identifiers. TCRdb called the PCR reads again in MiXCR, with one record for every CDR3 protein. The top ten hold 27% of the sample, which has 350,000 to 500,000 distinct CDR3 sequences, roughly 44% seen once. Sequenced here: PBMCs, sampled before TCRalphabeta/CD19-depleted stem cell transplant. Every receptor here comes from a girl aged 2 to 10 with aplastic anemia, due to receive a stem cell transplant.

This chain connects TRBV20-1 to TRBJ2-1, with a tentative D call TRBD2 (6 bases). Trimming stripped 2 bases from V and 5 bases from J, with 10 bases between. The CDR3 sequence is 13 residues long. Germline-derived CDR1 and CDR2 are DFQATT and SNEGSKA (reference sequence). The CDR3 region is CSARPRGDNEQFF. The CDR3 bases are TGCAGTGCTAGACCCCGCGGGGACAATGAGCAGTTCTTC.

The V call is TRBV7-2, the J call TRBJ1-4; D possibly corresponds to TRBD1 (5 bases). Germline V gene lookup returns CDR1 SGHTA and CDR2 FQGNSA. Trimming shortened V by 5 bases and J by 3 bases, and 16 bases separated the two germline ends. This CDR3 region has 16 residues. CDR3 residues: CASSPRWDGPNEKLFF. The DNA of the CDR3 is TGTGCCAGCAGCCCTCGATGGGACGGACCTAATGAAAAACTGTTTTTT.

The rearrangement uses TRBV29-1 and TRBJ2-1; TRBD2 aligns across 8 bases. The CDR3 has 13 residues. Germline assignment: CDR1 SQVTM and CDR2 ANQGSEA. The J segment lost 10 bases and the V segment lost 6 bases, leaving 11 bases of the junction unmatched. The CDR3 bases are TGCAGCGTCTCGAGCGGGGGCTCGAGGGAGCAGTTCTTC. This gives the protein CSVSSGGSREQFF.

This clonotype showed up just a few times. V usage is TRBV19 and J usage is TRBJ1-5, with a possible D match to TRBD1 (5 bases). The germline V gene has CDR1 LNHDA and CDR2 SQIVND (reference sequence). The CDR3 runs 18 residues. Trimming stripped 3 bases from V and 1 base from J, with 19 bases between. CDR3 loop: CASSIYVPGPGSNQPQHF. The CDR3 nucleotides read TGTGCCAGTAGTATTTATGTTCCGGGACCTGGGAGCAATCAGCCCCAGCATTTT.

The rearrangement joins TRBV9 to TRBJ2-2; no definite D call. Deletions cut 0 bases from V and 4 bases from J, with 7 bases between. The CDR3 totals 14 residues. Germline CDR1 is SGDLS and CDR2 is YYNGEE. The CDR3 is CASSVEPGTGELFF. The CDR3 DNA sequence: TGTGCCAGCAGCGTAGAACCGGGCACCGGGGAGCTGTTTTTT.

The rearrangement joins TRBV9 to TRBJ2-7, with TRBD1 matching 7 bases. Germline values: CDR1 SGDLS, CDR2 YYNGEE. This CDR3 has 14 residues. V was pared by 0 bases and J by 5 bases, with 5 bases of the junction left unmatched. The CDR3 DNA follows: TGTGCCAGCAGCGTAGAGACAGGGCGCGACGAGCAGTACTTC. Its translation is CASSVETGRDEQYF.

This clonotype appeared many times. The chain combines TRBV20-1 with TRBJ2-3; 12 positions match TRBD1. V shed 7 bases and J 5 bases; nucleotides not matched to a gene: 7. The length of the CDR3 is 14 residues. CDR1 and CDR2 from the germline V gene are DFQATT and SNEGSKA (reference sequence). The CDR3 sequence: CSGRDRGRVDTQYF. The CDR3 nucleotides are TGCAGTGGCCGGGACAGGGGGCGGGTAGATACGCAGTATTTT.

The chain couples TRBV13 to TRBJ1-5; no definite D call. Trimming left V 0 bases short and J 9 bases short, with 12 bases between. Germline CDR1 is PRHDT and CDR2 is FYEKMQ (reference sequence). The CDR3 is 14 amino acids. The CDR3 region has the DNA TGTGCCAGCAGCTTAGGGCGGAATCCTTCGCCCCAGCATTTT. Translation gives CASSLGRNPSPQHF.

This chain links TRBV15 with TRBJ1-4, with D perhaps TRBD1 (5 bases). V gave up 0 bases and J gave up 3 bases, with 8 bases separating them. CDR3 length equals 15 residues. Germline V CDR1 and CDR2: LNHNV, YYDKDF (reference sequence). For the CDR3, the DNA is TGTGCCACCAGCAGAGAGGGGGAAGCTAATGAAAAACTGTTTTTT. It yields the protein CATSREGEANEKLFF.

Ten or more counts support this clonotype. The DNA for the CDR3 is TGTGCCAGCAGCCAAGATGGGGGACGGTACACTGAAGCTTTCTTT. It encodes CASSQDGGRYTEAFF. V is TRBV3-1 and J is TRBJ1-1, with a tentative D call TRBD1 (5 bases). CDR3 size: 15 residues. V lost 0 bases to trimming and J lost 3 bases, with 11 bases between them. Germline V gene sequence: CDR1 LGHDT, CDR2 YNNKEL (reference sequence).

The chain recombines TRBV29-1 with TRBJ1-1; no reliable D call. Germline CDR1 is SQVTM and CDR2 is ANQGSEA. V lost 4 bases and J lost 0, with 9 bases in between. The CDR3 is 13 residues long. The DNA for the CDR3 is TGCAGCGTTGTGATTGGGCTGAACACTGAAGCTTTCTTT. It translates to CSVVIGLNTEAFF.

This clonotype turned up a few times. V gene TRBV19 combines with J gene TRBJ1-5; D unresolved. Trimming cost V 4 bases and J 0 bases, with 7 bases left between them. Germline V gene sequence: CDR1 LNHDA, CDR2 SQIVND (reference sequence). The CDR3 covers 14 residues. CDR3 bases: TGTGCCAGTAGTAGAGGGCGTAGCAATCAGCCCCAGCATTTT. As protein: CASSRGRSNQPQHF.

The rearrangement links TRBV12-3 or TRBV12-4 to TRBJ2-5, with D perhaps TRBD2 (6 bases). The V gene lost 6 bases and the J gene lost 0 bases, with 11 bases spanning the gap. This CDR3 spans 14 amino acids. The CDR3 DNA reads as TGTGCCAGCAGGGAGGGCCAATACCAAGAGACCCAGTACTTC. Protein product: CASREGQYQETQYF.

This clonotype appeared a few times. The rearrangement uses TRBV29-1 and TRBJ2-1, with D perhaps matching TRBD1 or TRBD2 (6 bases each). The V and J ends lost 5 bases and 4 bases respectively, with 18 bases between them. This CDR3 comprises 15 residues. CDR1 and CDR2 (germline): SQVTM, ANQGSEA. This CDR3 is CSVFGGTYTYNEQFF. CDR3 nucleotide sequence: TGCAGCGTTTTTGGAGGGACATACACTTACAATGAGCAGTTCTTC.

In this sample, this clonotype turned up a few times. This chain connects TRBV7-9 to TRBJ1-4, with D possibly matching TRBD1 (6 bases). V gave up 3 bases and J gave up 8 bases, with 16 bases separating them. The CDR3 is 15 residues long. The germline V gene encodes CDR1 SEHNR and CDR2 FQNEAQ (reference sequence). The CDR3 DNA reads TGTGCCAGCAGCTTCAAGCGGGGGGGCGTGGAAAAACTGTTTTTT. Its translation: CASSFKRGGVEKLFF.

This clonotype was recorded at least ten times. The rearrangement links TRBV18 to TRBJ2-3, with no clear D. Trimming took 0 bases from V and 2 from J, leaving 6 bases between them. The CDR3 is 14 amino acids. Germline lookup yields CDR1 KGHSH and CDR2 LQKENI. DNA of the CDR3: TGTGCCAGCTCACCACCGACTTACACAGATACGCAGTATTTT. Its protein is CASSPPTYTDTQYF.

The genes are TRBV28 and TRBJ2-7, with D perhaps matching TRBD1 or TRBD2 (6 bases each). CDR3 length: 14 residues. The germline V and J ends were trimmed by 2 bases and 10 bases, with 18 bases remaining between them. From germline, CDR1 is MDHEN and CDR2 SYDVKM. The CDR3: CASSLDGAGGLQYF. In nucleotides, the CDR3 is TGTGCCAGCAGTTTAGACGGAGCCGGGGGCCTTCAGTACTTC.

This chain uses TRBV5-4 with TRBJ2-2; 11 nucleotides align to TRBD2. The ends lost 3 bases at V and 4 bases at J; junction bases unmatched: 2. The germline V gene has CDR1 SGHNT and CDR2 YYREEE (reference sequence). This CDR3 region has 15 residues. In nucleotides, the CDR3 is TGTGCCAGCAGCTGGACTAGCGGGTTCACCGGGGAGCTGTTTTTT. It is translated as CASSWTSGFTGELFF.

This clonotype was picked up many times. This chain uses TRBV5-6 with TRBJ2-3, with D possibly TRBD2 on 5 matching bases. The CDR3 totals 12 residues. Germline lookup yields CDR1 SGHDT and CDR2 YYEEEE. V shed 2 bases and J shed 6 bases, with 7 bases lying between them. CDR3 in amino acids: CASSLRRDTQYF. The DNA of the CDR3 is TGTGCCAGCAGCTTAAGGAGGGATACGCAGTATTTT.

This clonotype has ten or more counts. J is TRBJ2-1 and V is TRBV5-1, with a possible D match to TRBD2 (6 bases). From germline, CDR1 is SGHRS and CDR2 YFSETQ. The CDR3 runs to 14 residues. V lost 5 bases, J lost 8 bases, and 17 bases lay in between. In DNA form, the CDR3 reads TGCGCCAGCAGGCAGTTAGCGGAAGTCCATGAGCAGTTCTTC. It specifies CASRQLAEVHEQFF.

This clonotype was seen at least ten times. This rearrangement joins TRBV29-1 to TRBJ2-3; no clear D. Germline assignment: CDR1 SQVTM and CDR2 ANQGSEA. The CDR3 covers 12 residues. Deletions cut 3 bases from V and 4 bases from J, with 8 bases between. DNA for the CDR3: TGCAGCGTTGAGGGCGCATCAGATACGCAGTATTTT. Its translation: CSVEGASDTQYF.

The chain employs TRBV11-1 and TRBJ1-2; no definite D call. Germline CDR1 is SGHAT and CDR2 is FQDESV (reference sequence). The V end was cut by 5 bases, the J end by 1 base, with 14 bases between. The CDR3 has 15 amino acids. This CDR3 reads CASSPLALNNYGYTF. CDR3 DNA sequence: TGTGCCAGCAGCCCCCTCGCCCTGAATAACTATGGCTACACCTTC.

This rearrangement joins TRBV4-2 to TRBJ1-2, with unresolved D. V lost 3 bases, J lost 8 bases, and 7 bases lay in between. Germline CDR1 is LGHNA and CDR2 is YNFKEQ. The CDR3 contains 11 residues. The CDR3 coding sequence is TGTGCCAGCAGCCAGGGTGGGGGCTACACCTTC. It is translated as CASSQGGGYTF.

This clonotype showed up many times. The V gene is TRBV29-1, the J gene TRBJ2-3; D gene uncertain. The V end lost 4 bases, the J end lost 2 bases, and 7 bases lay between the germline ends. This CDR3 comprises 12 residues. CDR1 is SQVTM and CDR2 is ANQGSEA in the germline V gene. The CDR3 loop is CSVAGSTDTQYF. The CDR3 DNA is TGCAGCGTTGCAGGATCCACAGATACGCAGTATTTT.

The chain links TRBV7-9 to TRBJ1-2; 10 bases match TRBD1. There are 15 residues in the CDR3. The V gene's germline CDR1 is SEHNR and CDR2 FQNEAQ (reference sequence). V lost 6 bases to trimming and J lost 5 bases; unmatched junction nucleotides: 9. The chain's CDR3 is CASSLRGQGTYGYTF. Written as DNA, the CDR3 is TGTGCCAGCAGTCTTAGGGGACAGGGGACTTATGGCTACACCTTC.

At least ten counts were recorded for this clonotype. In DNA, the CDR3 is TGTGCCAGCAGCTCCCGTCCCGGGACAGGGATCGGGGAGCTGTTTTTT. It specifies CASSSRPGTGIGELFF. The chain has TRBV5-6 and TRBJ2-2; 9 nucleotides line up with TRBD1. The CDR3 contains 16 residues. The V gene's germline CDR1 is SGHDT and CDR2 YYEEEE. V gave up 3 bases and J gave up 7 bases; unmatched junction bases: 10. The entire variable domain, with the rest obtained from reference TRBV5-6 and TRBJ2-2, is as follows: DAGVTQSPTHLIKTRGQQVTLRCSPKSGHDTVSWYQQALGQGPQFIFQYYEEEERQRGNFPDRFSGHQFPNYSSELNVNALLLGDSALYLCASSSRPGTGIGELFFGEGSRLTVL.

The J gene is TRBJ2-3, the V gene TRBV15; D is ambiguous. Trimming took off 5 bases at V and 3 bases at J, with 9 bases between the two ends. The CDR3 runs 13 residues. Germline V CDR1 and CDR2: LNHNV, YYDKDF (reference sequence). The chain's CDR3 is CATSPVRTDTQYF. The CDR3 DNA reads as TGTGCCACCAGCCCAGTCCGGACAGATACGCAGTATTTT.

V and J are TRBV6-6 and TRBJ2-7; D remains unclear. The CDR3 is made up of 13 amino acids. The germline V and J ends were trimmed by 0 bases and 1 base, with 4 bases remaining between them. Per the germline V gene, CDR1 is MNHNY and CDR2 is SVGAGI (reference sequence). This CDR3 is CASSYSESYEQYF. CDR3 nucleotide sequence: TGTGCCAGCAGTTACTCCGAATCCTACGAGCAGTACTTC.

This clonotype was recorded a few times. The chain recombines TRBV29-1 with TRBJ2-3; D might be TRBD1 (6 bases). Trimming removed 3 bases at V and 3 bases at J, with 10 bases between. The CDR3 contains 13 residues. Germline loops: CDR1 SQVTM, CDR2 ANQGSEA. The chain's CDR3 is CSVEDSITDTQYF. The CDR3 DNA follows: TGCAGCGTTGAGGACAGTATAACAGATACGCAGTATTTT.

This clonotype occurred many times. This rearrangement joins TRBV12-3 or TRBV12-4 to TRBJ1-1; D unresolved. The CDR3 sequence is 12 residues long. V gave up 2 bases and J gave up 0 bases, with 1 base separating them. The CDR3 loop is CASSLMNTEAFF. CDR3 sequence (DNA): TGTGCCAGCAGTTTAATGAACACTGAAGCTTTCTTT.

This clonotype has at least ten counts. This chain connects TRBV7-9 to TRBJ2-7; 10 bases line up with TRBD2. With 5 bases clipped from V and 4 bases from J, the junction kept 23 bases outside the gene matches. Germline CDR1 SEHNR, CDR2 FQNEAQ (reference sequence). This CDR3 has 20 amino acids. The CDR3 protein is CASSERGGLAGVTHLYEQYF. As DNA, the CDR3 is TGTGCCAGCAGCGAGCGGGGGGGCCTAGCGGGAGTCACCCACCTATACGAGCAGTACTTC.